The clone carrying this T cell receptor (beta chain) turned up a few times. These data belong to a study of T cells in Graves' hyperthyroidism and ophthalmopathy. For the study at large: Peripheral blood draws took place at initial diagnosis, ahead of any treatment.

The investigators amplified TCR beta CDR3 regions from RNA transcripts. The TCR CDR3 first-round RT-PCR relied on the HTBI primer set. Using its own MiXCR run on the multiplex PCR reads, TCRdb lists one record per CDR3 protein. The repertoire holds some 510,000 distinct CDR3 sequences, with roughly 20% as singletons. PBMCs were collected from a roughly 9.7 ml volume of fresh peripheral blood. With 1 base removed from V and 8 bases from J, the gap between germline ends came to 15 bases. This CDR3 region has 14 residues. Germline V lookup: CDR1 KGHSH, CDR2 LQKENI. The rearrangement joins TRBV18 to TRBJ2-7, with TRBD1 as a possible D gene (5 bases). Sequencing was done on a sample of blood. The clonotype comes from a man aged 18 to 30 with Graves' hyperthyroidism. CDR3 nucleotide sequence: TGTGCCAGCTCACCACGGACCCAGGGATCTAAGCAGTACTTC. Translation: CASSPRTQGSKQYF.